This section outlines one T cell receptor (beta chain) sequence together with its context. The protocol was immunoSEQ multiplex PCR, while the TCRdb copy is restricted to in-frame clones and leaves out a portion. The table lists some 33,000 clones, 80% to 95% of them singletons. This specimen comes from a study of monozygotic twins with cystic fibrosis. Trimming took 1 base from V and 1 from J, leaving 10 bases between them. The CDR3 is 15 residues long. Germline CDR1 and CDR2: KGHSH and LQKENI. The chain is built from TRBV18 and TRBJ1-1, with a tentative D call TRBD1 (6 bases). The sequence came from a boy between 2 and 10 years old with cystic fibrosis. The sequencing sample was made of blood. CDR3 sequence reads: CASSPLQGRNTEAFF. The DNA for the CDR3 is TGTGCCAGCTCACCACTTCAGGGGCGGAACACTGAAGCTTTCTTT.